This TCR beta chain was sequenced in a study of T cells in Graves' hyperthyroidism and ophthalmopathy. Amplification of TCR beta CDR3 regions used RNA as the template. HTBI primers drove first-round RT-PCR of the TCR CDR3. TCRdb ran MiXCR on the multiplex PCR reads and lists one entry per CDR3 protein. Here the sample spans hundreds of thousands of distinct CDR3 sequences, approximately 15% being singletons. In making diagnoses, clinical symptoms, serum thyroxine and TRAb, thyroid ultrasound and orbital computed tomography were all used. Germline assignment: CDR1 SGHDN and CDR2 FVKESK. The CDR3 runs 13 residues.

The sequence was obtained from a woman aged 25 to 45 with Graves' hyperthyroidism that later progressed to Graves' ophthalmopathy. The sequenced material came from blood. The V call is TRBV14, the J call TRBJ1-4; a weak D match, TRBD1 (5 bases). The CDR3 bases are TGTGCAAACCGGGGGATACCAGATGAAAAACTGTTTTTT. Translated, it gives CANRGIPDEKLFF.